A selection of T cell receptor beta chains follows, all from one sample in a study of OX40 agonist ivuxolimab in advanced cancers. Clones were sequenced by immunoSEQ multiplex PCR, and TCRdb holds only the in-frame ones, with some missing. Among approximately 90,000 clones listed, 75% to 95% were seen once. The sequenced sample was CD4+ or CD8+ T cells sorted from blood, obtained in a trial of the OX40 agonist ivuxolimab. The receptors derive from an adult with an advanced solid tumor such as melanoma, head and neck, liver or kidney cancer. Each CDR3 is given with its conserved first and last residue. A D gene is named only where the DNA matches it firmly. Some rows have no size entry. The others give once, few or many, or a class for an expanded clone.

D	V	J	size	CDR3	DNA
TRBD1	TRBV13	TRBJ2-7	NA	CASSLGQVTYEQYF	TGTGCCAGCAGCCTGGGACAGGTTACCTACGAGCAGTACTTC
NA	TRBV6-5	TRBJ1-3	once	CASSSIAGASGNTIYF	TGTGCCAGCAGTTCGATCGCCGGGGCCTCTGGAAACACCATATATTTT
TRBD1	TRBV29-1	TRBJ2-1	NA	CSVDSTGALYNEQFF	TGCAGCGTGGATTCGACAGGGGCTCTCTACAATGAGCAGTTCTTC
NA	TRBV6-6	TRBJ1-2	once	CASTPSGANYGYTF	TGTGCCAGCACCCCCAGCGGGGCAAACTATGGCTACACCTTC
TRBD1	TRBV9	TRBJ2-2	NA	CASSPWTGDNGELFF	TGTGCCAGCAGCCCCTGGACAGGGGACAACGGGGAGCTGTTTTTT
TRBD1	TRBV14	TRBJ2-1	NA	CASSQVYRGYNEQFF	TGTGCCAGCAGCCAAGTTTACAGGGGCTACAATGAGCAGTTCTTC
TRBD2	TRBV28	TRBJ2-7	NA	CASSKGTSGREYEQYF	TGTGCCAGCAGTAAGGGTACTAGCGGGAGGGAGTACGAGCAGTACTTC
NA	TRBV11-2	TRBJ2-7	NA	CASSRAGALYEQYF	TGTGCCAGCAGCCGGGCGGGGGCCCTCTACGAGCAGTACTTC
NA	TRBV9	TRBJ2-7	NA	CASSVEGSSYEQYF	TGTGCCAGCAGCGTAGAAGGCAGCTCCTACGAGCAGTACTTC
NA	TRBV7-3	TRBJ2-5	NA	CASSSNLLGAGETQYF	TGTGCCAGCAGCTCGAACTTGTTGGGGGCAGGAGAGACCCAGTACTTC
TRBD2	TRBV5-1	TRBJ2-2	NA	CASSFTRGRGGTGELFF	TGCGCCAGCAGCTTCACTCGCGGGAGGGGTGGCACCGGGGAGCTGTTTTTT
TRBD2	TRBV6-1	TRBJ2-2	NA	CASRVLGGGGELFF	TGTGCCAGCAGGGTCCTTGGCGGGGGCGGGGAGCTGTTTTTT
TRBD1	TRBV30	TRBJ1-2	NA	CACIQGVWGYTF	TGTGCCTGTATACAGGGGGTTTGGGGCTACACCTTC
TRBD2	TRBV25-1	TRBJ2-2	NA	CASSVGLAGGDTGELFF	TGTGCCAGCAGTGTGGGACTAGCGGGAGGGGACACCGGGGAGCTGTTTTTT
NA	TRBV2	TRBJ2-5	NA	CASSAVGVDTQETQYF	TGTGCCAGCAGTGCCGTGGGGGTGGACACCCAAGAGACCCAGTACTTC
TRBD2	TRBV5-1	TRBJ2-7	few	CASSSLPSGRPGEQYF	TGCGCCAGCAGCTCGTTGCCTAGCGGGAGGCCAGGGGAGCAGTACTTC
NA	TRBV7-9	TRBJ1-3	NA	CASSLWVGGTIYF	TGTGCCAGCAGCCTCTGGGTCGGGGGCACCATATATTTT
NA	TRBV10-1	TRBJ2-2	once	CASSPGVSGELFF	TGCGCCAGCAGTCCAGGGGTCTCCGGGGAGCTGTTTTTT
NA	TRBV5-6	TRBJ2-1	NA	CASSFPRVSYNEQFF	TGTGCCAGCAGCTTCCCCAGGGTTTCCTACAATGAGCAGTTCTTC
NA	TRBV7-3	TRBJ1-2	once	CASTARGGDYGYTF	TGTGCCAGCACCGCTCGGGGGGGTGACTATGGCTACACCTTC
NA	TRBV7-9	TRBJ2-5	NA	CASSLVWQGRYQETQYF	TGTGCCAGCAGCTTAGTTTGGCAGGGACGGTACCAAGAGACCCAGTACTTC
TRBD2	TRBV5-1	TRBJ2-1	NA	CASSLAEQGLAGEQFF	TGCGCCAGCAGTCTAGCCGAACAGGGTCTAGCGGGGGAGCAGTTCTTC
NA	TRBV27	TRBJ1-2	NA	CASSFSPGNGYTF	TGTGCCAGCAGTTTTTCTCCAGGAAATGGCTACACCTTC
NA	TRBV5-5	TRBJ2-7	NA	CASSPSGEQYF	TGTGCCAGCAGCCCAAGTGGAGAGCAGTACTTC
TRBD2	TRBV6-1	TRBJ2-3	NA	CASIALAGSTDTQYF	TGTGCCAGCATCGCACTAGCGGGAAGCACAGATACGCAGTATTTT
NA	TRBV6-1	TRBJ1-5	NA	CASTLRTADQPQHF	TGTGCCAGCACCTTAAGGACGGCTGATCAGCCCCAGCATTTT
NA	TRBV6-6	TRBJ2-3	NA	CASSYIGTSTDTQYF	TGTGCCAGCAGTTACATCGGGACTAGCACAGATACGCAGTATTTT
NA	TRBV29-1	TRBJ2-1	NA	CSVPLSSYNEQFF	TGCAGCGTTCCCCTGAGCTCCTACAATGAGCAGTTCTTC
NA	TRBV28	TRBJ2-7	NA	CASSLWGGEQYF	TGTGCCAGCAGTTTATGGGGGGGCGAGCAGTACTTC
TRBD1	TRBV5-4	TRBJ2-1	NA	CASDRDRVPAVLDNEQFF	TGTGCCAGCGACCGGGACAGGGTGCCAGCGGTATTGGACAATGAGCAGTTCTTC
TRBD1	TRBV9	TRBJ2-7	NA	CASSVGTGVYEQYF	TGTGCCAGCAGCGTTGGGACAGGAGTCTACGAGCAGTACTTC
NA	TRBV11-2	TRBJ2-7	NA	CASRQGGAYEQYF	TGTGCCAGCAGACAGGGGGGGGCCTACGAGCAGTACTTC
TRBD2	TRBV5-4	TRBJ2-3	NA	CASSLLAGGVVDTQYF	TGTGCCAGCAGCCTCCTAGCGGGAGGGGTGGTGGATACGCAGTATTTT
NA	TRBV12-5	TRBJ1-2	NA	CASGLLDTPSLGGYTF	TGTGCTAGTGGTTTGCTAGACACCCCGTCGCTGGGAGGCTACACCTTC
TRBD1	TRBV27	TRBJ2-7	NA	CASSSRQGIKAEQYF	TGTGCCAGCAGTTCCCGACAGGGTATAAAGGCCGAGCAGTACTTC
TRBD1	TRBV6-4	TRBJ1-1	once	CASSADRGFTEAFF	TGTGCCAGCAGTGCCGACAGGGGTTTCACTGAAGCTTTCTTT
NA	TRBV4-1	TRBJ2-1	NA	CASSQDRDEQFF	TGCGCCAGCAGCCAAGATAGGGATGAGCAGTTCTTC
TRBD1	TRBV2	TRBJ2-3	NA	CASSPGQGITDTQYF	TGTGCCAGCAGTCCCGGACAGGGAATCACAGATACGCAGTATTTT
NA	TRBV7-9	TRBJ2-7	NA	CASSLGTGPYEQYF	TGTGCCAGCAGCCTAGGGACGGGCCCCTACGAGCAGTACTTC
NA	TRBV5-1	TRBJ2-7	NA	CASSLEHPYEQYF	TGCGCCAGCAGCTTAGAACATCCCTACGAGCAGTACTTC
TRBD1	TRBV30	TRBJ1-4	NA	CAWSASQATDRAGEKLFF	TGTGCCTGGAGCGCCTCGCAGGCGACGGACAGGGCAGGTGAAAAACTGTTTTTT